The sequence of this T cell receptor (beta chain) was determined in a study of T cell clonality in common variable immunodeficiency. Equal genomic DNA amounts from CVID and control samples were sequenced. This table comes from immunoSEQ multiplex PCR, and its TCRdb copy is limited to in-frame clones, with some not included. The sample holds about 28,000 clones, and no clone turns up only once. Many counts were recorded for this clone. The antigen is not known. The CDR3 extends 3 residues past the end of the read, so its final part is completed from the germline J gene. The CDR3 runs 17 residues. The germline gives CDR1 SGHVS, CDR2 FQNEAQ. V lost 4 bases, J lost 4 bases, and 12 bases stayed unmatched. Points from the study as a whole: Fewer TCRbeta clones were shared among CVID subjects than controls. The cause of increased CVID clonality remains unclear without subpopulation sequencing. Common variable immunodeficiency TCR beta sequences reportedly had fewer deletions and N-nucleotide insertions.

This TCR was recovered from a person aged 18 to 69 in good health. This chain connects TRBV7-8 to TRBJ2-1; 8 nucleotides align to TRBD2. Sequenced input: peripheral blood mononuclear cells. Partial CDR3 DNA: TGTGCCAGCAGCTCTCCCCGGGGGGCGGGGGGTTACAATGAG. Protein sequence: CASSSPRGAGGYNE. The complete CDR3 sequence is CASSSPRGAGGYNEQFF.